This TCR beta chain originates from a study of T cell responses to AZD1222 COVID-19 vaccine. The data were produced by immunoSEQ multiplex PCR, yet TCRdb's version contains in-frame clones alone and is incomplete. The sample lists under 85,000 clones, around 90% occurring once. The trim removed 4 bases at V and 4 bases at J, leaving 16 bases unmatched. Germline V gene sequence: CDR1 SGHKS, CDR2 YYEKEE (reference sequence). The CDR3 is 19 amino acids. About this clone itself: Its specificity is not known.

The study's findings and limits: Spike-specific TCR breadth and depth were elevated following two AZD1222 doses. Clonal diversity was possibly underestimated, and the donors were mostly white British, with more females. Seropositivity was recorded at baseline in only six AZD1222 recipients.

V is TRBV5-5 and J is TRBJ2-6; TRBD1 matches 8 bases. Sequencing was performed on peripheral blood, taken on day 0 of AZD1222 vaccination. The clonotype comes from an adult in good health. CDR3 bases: TGTGCCAGCAGCGGCGAGAGGGCCAGGGGGCCTCCCGGGGCCAACGTCCTGACTTTC. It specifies CASSGERARGPPGANVLTF.